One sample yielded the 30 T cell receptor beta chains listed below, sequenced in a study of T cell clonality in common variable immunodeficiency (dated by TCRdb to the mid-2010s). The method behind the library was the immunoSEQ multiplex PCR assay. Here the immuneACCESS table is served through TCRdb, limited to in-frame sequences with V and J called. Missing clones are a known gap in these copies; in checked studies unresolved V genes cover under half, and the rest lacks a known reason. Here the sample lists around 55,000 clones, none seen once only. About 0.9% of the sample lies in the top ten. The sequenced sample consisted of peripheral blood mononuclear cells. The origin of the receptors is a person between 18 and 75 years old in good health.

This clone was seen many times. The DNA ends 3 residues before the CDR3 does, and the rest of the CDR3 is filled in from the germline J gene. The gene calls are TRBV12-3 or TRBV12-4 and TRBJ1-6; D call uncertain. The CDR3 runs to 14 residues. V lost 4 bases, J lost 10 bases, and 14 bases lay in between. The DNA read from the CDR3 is TGTGCCAGCAGTTCCCTTGATCGGTTATCACCC. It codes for CASSSLDRLSP. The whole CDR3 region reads CASSSLDRLSPLHF.

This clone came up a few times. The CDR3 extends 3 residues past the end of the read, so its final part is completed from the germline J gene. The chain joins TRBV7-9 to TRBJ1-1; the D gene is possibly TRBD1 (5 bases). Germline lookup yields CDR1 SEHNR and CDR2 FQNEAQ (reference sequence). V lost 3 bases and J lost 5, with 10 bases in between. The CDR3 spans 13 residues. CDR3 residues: CASSFLGGTEAFF. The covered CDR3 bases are TGTGCCAGCAGCTTTCTTGGGGGGACTGAA.

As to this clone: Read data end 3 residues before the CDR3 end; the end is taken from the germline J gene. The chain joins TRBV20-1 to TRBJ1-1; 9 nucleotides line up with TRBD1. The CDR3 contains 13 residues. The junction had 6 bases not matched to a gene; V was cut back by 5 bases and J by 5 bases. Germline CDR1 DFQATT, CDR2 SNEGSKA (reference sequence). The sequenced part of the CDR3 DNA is TGCAGTGCTCCAGGACAGGGGAGGACTGAA. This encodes CSAPGQGRTE. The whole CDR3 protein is CSAPGQGRTEAFF.

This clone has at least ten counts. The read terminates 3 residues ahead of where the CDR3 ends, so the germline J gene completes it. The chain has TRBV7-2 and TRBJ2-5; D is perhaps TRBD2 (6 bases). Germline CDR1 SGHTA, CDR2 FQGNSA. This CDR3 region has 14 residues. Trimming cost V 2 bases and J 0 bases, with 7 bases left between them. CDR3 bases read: TGTGCCAGCAGCTTATGGAGGGACCAAGAGACC. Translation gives CASSLWRDQET. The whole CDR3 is CASSLWRDQETQYF.

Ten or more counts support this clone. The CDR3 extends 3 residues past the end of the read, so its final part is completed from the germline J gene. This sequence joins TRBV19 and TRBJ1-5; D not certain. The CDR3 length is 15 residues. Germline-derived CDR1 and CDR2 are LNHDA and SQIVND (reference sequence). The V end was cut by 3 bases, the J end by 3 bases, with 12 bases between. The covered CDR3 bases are TGTGCCAGTAGTATCTCCACAGCCTCCAATCAGCCC. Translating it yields CASSISTASNQP. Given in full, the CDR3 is CASSISTASNQPQHF.

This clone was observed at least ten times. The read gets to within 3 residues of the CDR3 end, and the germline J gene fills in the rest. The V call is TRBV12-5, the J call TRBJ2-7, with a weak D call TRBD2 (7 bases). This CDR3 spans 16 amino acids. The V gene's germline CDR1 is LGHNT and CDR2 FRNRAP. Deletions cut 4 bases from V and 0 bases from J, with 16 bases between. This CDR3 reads CASGSSGGAPSYEQYF. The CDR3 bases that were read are TGTGCTAGTGGTTCCTCTGGGGGGGCCCCCTCCTACGAG.

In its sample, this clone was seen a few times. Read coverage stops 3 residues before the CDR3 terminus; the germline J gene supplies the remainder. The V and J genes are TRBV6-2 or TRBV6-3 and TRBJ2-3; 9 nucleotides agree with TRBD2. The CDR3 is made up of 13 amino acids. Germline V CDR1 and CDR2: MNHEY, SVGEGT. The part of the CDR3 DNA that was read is TGTGCCAGCACCAGCGGGGGGAATCAGCCG. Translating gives CASTSGGNQP. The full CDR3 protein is CASTSGGNQPQYF.

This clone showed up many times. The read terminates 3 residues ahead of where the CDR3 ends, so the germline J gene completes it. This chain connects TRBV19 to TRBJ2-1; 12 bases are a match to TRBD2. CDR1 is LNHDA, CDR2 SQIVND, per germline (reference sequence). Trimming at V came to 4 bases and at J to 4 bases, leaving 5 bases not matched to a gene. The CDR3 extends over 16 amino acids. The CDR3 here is CASSTHLAGGYNEQFF. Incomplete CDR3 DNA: TGTGCCAGTAGTACCCATCTAGCGGGGGGGTACAATGAG.

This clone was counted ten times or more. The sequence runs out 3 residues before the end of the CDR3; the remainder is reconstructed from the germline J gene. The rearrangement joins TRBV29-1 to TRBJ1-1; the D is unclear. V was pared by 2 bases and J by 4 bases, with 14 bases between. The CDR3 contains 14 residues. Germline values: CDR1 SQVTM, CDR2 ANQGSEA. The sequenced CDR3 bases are TGCAGCGTTGAAAGGCGGGTAGTGGGCACTGAA. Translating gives CSVERRVVGTE. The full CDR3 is CSVERRVVGTEAFF.

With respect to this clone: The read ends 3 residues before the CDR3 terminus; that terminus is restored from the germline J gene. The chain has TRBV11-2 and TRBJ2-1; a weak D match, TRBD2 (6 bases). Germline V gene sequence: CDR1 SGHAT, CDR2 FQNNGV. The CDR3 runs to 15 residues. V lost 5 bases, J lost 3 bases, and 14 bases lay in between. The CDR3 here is CASSGRGGNYNEQFF. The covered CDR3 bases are TGTGCCAGCAGCGGTCGGGGAGGAAACTACAATGAG.

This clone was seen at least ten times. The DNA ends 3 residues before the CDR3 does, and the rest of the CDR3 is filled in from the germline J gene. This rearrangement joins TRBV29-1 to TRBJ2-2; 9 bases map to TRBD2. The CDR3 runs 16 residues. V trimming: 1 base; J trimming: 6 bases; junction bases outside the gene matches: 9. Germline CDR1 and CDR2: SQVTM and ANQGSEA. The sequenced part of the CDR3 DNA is TGCAGCGTTGAAGGCCTAGCGGGGAAGCTCCCCGGGGAG. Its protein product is CSVEGLAGKLPGE. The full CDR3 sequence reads CSVEGLAGKLPGELFF.

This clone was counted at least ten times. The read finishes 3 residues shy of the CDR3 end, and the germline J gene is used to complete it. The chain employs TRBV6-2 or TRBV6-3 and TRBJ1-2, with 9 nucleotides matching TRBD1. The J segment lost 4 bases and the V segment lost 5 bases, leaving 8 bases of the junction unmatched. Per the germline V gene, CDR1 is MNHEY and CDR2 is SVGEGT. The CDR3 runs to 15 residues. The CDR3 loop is CASSVRDREGYGYTF. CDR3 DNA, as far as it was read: TGTGCCAGCAGTGTCCGGGACAGGGAAGGCTATGGC.

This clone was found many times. CDR3: CASSLGQQRYEQYF. The part of the CDR3 DNA that was read is TGTGCCAGCAGCTTAGGACAGCAACGATACGAG. V gene TRBV5-4 combines with J gene TRBJ2-7, with a weak D call TRBD1 (6 bases). The read terminates 3 residues ahead of where the CDR3 ends, so the germline J gene completes it. CDR1 is SGHNT, CDR2 YYREEE, per germline (reference sequence). V lost 2 bases, J lost 4 bases, and 13 bases lay in between. The CDR3 consists of 14 residues. Full variable domain (missing parts from reference TRBV5-4 and TRBJ2-7): ETGVTQSPTHLIKTRGQQVTLRCSSQSGHNTVSWYQQALGQGPQFIFQYYREEENGRGNFPPRFSGLQFPNYSSELNVNALELDDSALYLCASSLGQQRYEQYFGPGTRLTVT.

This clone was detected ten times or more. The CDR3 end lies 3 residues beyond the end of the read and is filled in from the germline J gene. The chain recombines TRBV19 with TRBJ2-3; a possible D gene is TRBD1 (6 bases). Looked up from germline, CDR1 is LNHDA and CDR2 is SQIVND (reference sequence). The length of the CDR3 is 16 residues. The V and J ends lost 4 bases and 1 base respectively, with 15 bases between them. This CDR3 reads CASSRGDIPGTDTQYF. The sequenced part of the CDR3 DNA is TGTGCCAGTAGTAGAGGGGACATCCCCGGCACAGATACG.

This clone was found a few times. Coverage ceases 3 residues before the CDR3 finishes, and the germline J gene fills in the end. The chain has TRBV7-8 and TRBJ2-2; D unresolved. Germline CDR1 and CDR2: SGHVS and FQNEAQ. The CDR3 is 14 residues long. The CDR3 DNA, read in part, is TGTGCCAGCGACCCCACACAGAATAATTCACCG. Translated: CASDPTQNNSP. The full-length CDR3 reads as CASDPTQNNSPLFF. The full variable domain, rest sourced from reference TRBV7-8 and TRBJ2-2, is GAGVSQSPRYKVAKRGQDVALRCDPISGHVSLFWYQQALGQGPEFLTYFQNEAQLDKSGLPSDRFFAERPEGSVSTLKIQRTQQEDSAVYLCASDPTQNNSPLFFGEGSRLTVL.

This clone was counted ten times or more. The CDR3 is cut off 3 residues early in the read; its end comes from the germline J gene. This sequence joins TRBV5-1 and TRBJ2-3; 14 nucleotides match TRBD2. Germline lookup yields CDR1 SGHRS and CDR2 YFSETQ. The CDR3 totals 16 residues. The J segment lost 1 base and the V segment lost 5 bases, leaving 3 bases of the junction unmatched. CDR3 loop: CASRSGLAGGTDTQYF. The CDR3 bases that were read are TGCGCCAGCAGATCGGGACTAGCGGGGGGCACAGATACG.

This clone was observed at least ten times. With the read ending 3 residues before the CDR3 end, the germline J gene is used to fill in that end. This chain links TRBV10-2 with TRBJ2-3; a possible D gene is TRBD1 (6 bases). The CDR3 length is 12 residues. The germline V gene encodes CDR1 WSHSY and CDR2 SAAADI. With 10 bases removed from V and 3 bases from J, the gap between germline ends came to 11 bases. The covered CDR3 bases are TGCGCCACCTCACAGGGAACAGATACG. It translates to CATSQGTDT. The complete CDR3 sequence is CATSQGTDTQYF.

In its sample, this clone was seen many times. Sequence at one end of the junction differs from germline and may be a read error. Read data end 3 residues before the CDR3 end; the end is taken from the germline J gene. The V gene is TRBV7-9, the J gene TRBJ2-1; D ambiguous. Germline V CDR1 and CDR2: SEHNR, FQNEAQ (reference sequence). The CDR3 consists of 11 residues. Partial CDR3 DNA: TGCACCGGTGGGCCGTCGGATGAG. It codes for CTGGPSDE. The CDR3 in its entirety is CTGGPSDEQFF.

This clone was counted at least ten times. The CDR3 region is CAIRAGAGETQYF. CDR3 bases read: TGTGCCATCAGGGCGGGAGCAGGAGAGACC. This chain joins TRBV10-3 and TRBJ2-5; 7 nucleotides align to TRBD2. The sequence runs out 3 residues before the end of the CDR3; the remainder is reconstructed from the germline J gene. Germline-derived CDR1 and CDR2 are ENHRY and SYGVKD. V was clipped by 6 bases and J by 4 bases; unmatched bases: 5. This CDR3 spans 13 amino acids.

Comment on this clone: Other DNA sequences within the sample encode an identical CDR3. Partial CDR3 DNA: TGTGCCAGCAGCTTAAGTAAGGGTGGTCGGGAGACC. This encodes CASSLSKGGRET. Given in full, the CDR3 is CASSLSKGGRETQYF. J is TRBJ2-5 and V is TRBV7-9; D is undetermined. The CDR3 goes on 3 residues after the read ends, and that part is filled in from the germline J gene. CDR1 is SEHNR, CDR2 FQNEAQ, per germline (reference sequence). The CDR3 loop spans 15 amino acids. The V end lost 2 bases, the J end lost 5 bases, and 15 bases lay between the germline ends.

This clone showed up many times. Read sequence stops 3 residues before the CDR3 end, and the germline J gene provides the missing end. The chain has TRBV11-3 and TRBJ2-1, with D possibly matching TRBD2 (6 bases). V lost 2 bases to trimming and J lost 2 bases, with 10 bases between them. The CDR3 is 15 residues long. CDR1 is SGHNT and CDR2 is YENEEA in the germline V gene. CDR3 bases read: TGTGCCAGCAGCTTATATCCTAGCGCCTACAATGAG. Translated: CASSLYPSAYNE. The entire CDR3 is CASSLYPSAYNEQFF.

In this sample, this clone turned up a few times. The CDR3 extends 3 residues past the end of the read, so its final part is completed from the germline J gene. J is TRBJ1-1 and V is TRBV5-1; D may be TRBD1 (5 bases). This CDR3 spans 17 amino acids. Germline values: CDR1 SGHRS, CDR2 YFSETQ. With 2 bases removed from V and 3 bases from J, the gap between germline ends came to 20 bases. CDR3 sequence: CASSFSASGTRDTEAFF. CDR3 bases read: TGCGCCAGCAGCTTTTCCGCCTCGGGCACCAGGGACACTGAA.

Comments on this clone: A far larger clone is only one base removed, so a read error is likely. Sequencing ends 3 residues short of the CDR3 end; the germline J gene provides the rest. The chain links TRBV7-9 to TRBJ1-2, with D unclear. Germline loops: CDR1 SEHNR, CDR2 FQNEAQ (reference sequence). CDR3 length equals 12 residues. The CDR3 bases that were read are TGTGCCAGCAGAAACGCGCGGGAGACC. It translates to CASRNARET. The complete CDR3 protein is CASRNARETYTF.

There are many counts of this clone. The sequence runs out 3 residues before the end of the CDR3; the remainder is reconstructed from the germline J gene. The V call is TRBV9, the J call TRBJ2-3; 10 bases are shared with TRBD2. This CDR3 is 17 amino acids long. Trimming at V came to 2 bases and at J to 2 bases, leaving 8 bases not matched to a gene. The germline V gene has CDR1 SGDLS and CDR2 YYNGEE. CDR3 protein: CASSVLPAGGLTDTQYF. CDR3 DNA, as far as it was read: TGTGCCAGCAGCGTTCTCCCAGCGGGAGGGCTCACAGATACG.

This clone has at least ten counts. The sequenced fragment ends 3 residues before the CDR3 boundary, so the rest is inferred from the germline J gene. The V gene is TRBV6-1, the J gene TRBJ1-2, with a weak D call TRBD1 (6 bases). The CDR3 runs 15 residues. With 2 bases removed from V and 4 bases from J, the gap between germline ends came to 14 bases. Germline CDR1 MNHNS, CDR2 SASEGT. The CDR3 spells CASSEPGQPTYGYTF. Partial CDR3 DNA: TGTGCCAGCAGTGAACCGGGACAACCCACCTATGGC.

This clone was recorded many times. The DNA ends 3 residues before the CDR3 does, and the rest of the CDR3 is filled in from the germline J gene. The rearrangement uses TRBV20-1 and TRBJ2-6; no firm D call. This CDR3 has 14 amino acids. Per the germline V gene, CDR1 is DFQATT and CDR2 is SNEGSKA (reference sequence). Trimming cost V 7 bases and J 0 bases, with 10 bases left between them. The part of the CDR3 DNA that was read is TGCAGTGTTTTACGGTTCTCTGGGGCCAACGTC. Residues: CSVLRFSGANV. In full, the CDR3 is CSVLRFSGANVLTF.

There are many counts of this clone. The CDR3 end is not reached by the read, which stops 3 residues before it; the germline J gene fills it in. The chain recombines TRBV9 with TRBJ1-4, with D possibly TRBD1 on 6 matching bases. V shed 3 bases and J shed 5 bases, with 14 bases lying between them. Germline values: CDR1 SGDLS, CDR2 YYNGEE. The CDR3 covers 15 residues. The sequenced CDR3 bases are TGTGCCAGCAGCGAGGGGGGGGGAGCCAATGAAAAA. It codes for CASSEGGGANEK. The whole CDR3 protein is CASSEGGGANEKLFF.

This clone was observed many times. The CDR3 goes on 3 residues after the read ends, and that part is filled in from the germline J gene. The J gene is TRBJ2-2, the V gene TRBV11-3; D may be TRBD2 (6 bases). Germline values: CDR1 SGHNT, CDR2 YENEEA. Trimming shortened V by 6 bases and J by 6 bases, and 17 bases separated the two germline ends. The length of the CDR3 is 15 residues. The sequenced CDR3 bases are TGTGCCAGCAGTAAGGACGGGGGAGTTTCCGGGGAG. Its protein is CASSKDGGVSGE. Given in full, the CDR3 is CASSKDGGVSGELFF.

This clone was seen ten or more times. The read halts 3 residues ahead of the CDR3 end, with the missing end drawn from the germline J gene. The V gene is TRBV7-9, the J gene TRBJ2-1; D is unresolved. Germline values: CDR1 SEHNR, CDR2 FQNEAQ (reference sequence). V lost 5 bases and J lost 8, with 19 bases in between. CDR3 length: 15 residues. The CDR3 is CASSPVGSPWDEQFF. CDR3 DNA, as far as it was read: TGTGCCAGCAGCCCCGTCGGGTCCCCTTGGGATGAG.

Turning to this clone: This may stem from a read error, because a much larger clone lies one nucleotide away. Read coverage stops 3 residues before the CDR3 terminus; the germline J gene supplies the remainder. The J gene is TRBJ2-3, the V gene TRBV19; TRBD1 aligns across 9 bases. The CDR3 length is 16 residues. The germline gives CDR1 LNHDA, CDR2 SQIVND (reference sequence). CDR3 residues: CASSIGAGQGYQPQYF. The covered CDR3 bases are TGTGCCAGTAGTATAGGGGCGGGACAGGGCTATCAGCCG.